This T cell receptor (beta chain) was captured in a study of T cell repertoires in cytomegalovirus infection (dated by TCRdb to the late 2010s). As for the study more broadly: Donor HLA type was relevant to the analysis, because carriage of CMV infection together with the matching HLA type was indicated by public TCR beta signatures.

The study at large found these results: In both this cohort and an independent cohort of some 380 donors, the cumulative frequency of public TCR beta family members distinguished carriers of CMV infection plus the relevant HLA type. The ex vivo response was dominated by HLA-C-restricted CMV-specific TCR beta clonotypes, which also provided the single most frequent clonotype in two of eight donors.

The sample was run on an Illumina HiSeq 1500. TCRdb redid the processing of the public reads, applying fastp at Q25 and MiXCR, and retained in-frame beta chains. Rows are unified per CDR3 protein, each entry keeping the most common DNA and genes. The sample contains about 100,000 distinct CDR3 sequences, 16% of them found a single time. Roughly 8% of the sample goes to the ten largest clones. The CDR3 runs 13 residues from the cysteine to the phenylalanine. The entry retains the CDR3 DNA only, 39 bases that are in frame from base 1. V is reduced by 8 bases and J by 8 bases, leaving a spacing of 15 bases between them. Points on this clonotype: Its antigen target is currently unknown. Base qualities are not provided; no much larger clone lies one nucleotide away.

The rearrangement combines TRBV12-3 or TRBV12-4 with TRBJ1-4, and TRBD1 may be the D gene, going by 6 matching bases. Sequencing was performed on PBMCs. The sequence came from a human donor in good health (CMV status not recorded). Some clones in this sample may be carry-over from other donors' samples. The CDR3: CASAGDNKEKLFF. DNA sequence: TGTGCCAGCGCGGGGGACAATAAAGAAAAACTGTTTTTT.